These T cell receptor beta chains were read from a single sample in a study of blood T cell repertoires in COVID-19. Produced via immunoSEQ multiplex PCR; TCRdb's table is partial and in-frame only. The top ten hold around 18% of the sample, which has more than 85,000 clones, roughly 87% seen once. Sequenced input: peripheral blood. All receptors come from an elderly man with acute or convalescent COVID-19. Both conserved end residues are trimmed from each CDR3.

TRBV3-1/TRBV3-2	ASSRTSDYNEQF
TRBV6-6	ASSYPPTEAF
TRBV5-5	ASSLAQGNQPQH
TRBV30	AWSGRSETQY
TRBV18	ASSPPVSGGQPQH
TRBV7-8	ASSYRGGVQETQY
TRBV6-2/TRBV6-3	ASSPDFYGYT
TRBV4-1	ASSLDRGNQPQH
TRBV9	ASSVASGAGELF
TRBV6-5	ASSYRGRDTEAF
TRBV18	ASSQGARQEAGYT
TRBV6-5	ASRGQGTYNEQF
TRBV7-2	ASSLGGGHPYNEQF
TRBV7-9	ASSLLGWDRASFAEAF
TRBV9	ASSPGGLAGVGETQY
TRBV10-1	ASSEKASGITDNEQF
TRBV5-6	ASSFRGTGELF
TRBV25-1	ASSGVNSQPQH
TRBV6-5	ASTTGQLAISPQH
TRBV7-2	ASSSPGLAGGEQF
TRBV6-5	ASSLAGTEAF
TRBV2	ASSEDRYTEAF
TRBV14	ASSQYGRVETQY
TRBV14	VSSQAGGLAGGNEQF
TRBV2	ASRGTGPHEQF
TRBV14	ASSQDHFPNEKLF
TRBV29-1	SVREGGPSNQPQH
TRBV18	ASSPQGQNSGNTIY
TRBV7-2	ASSPHLQGPNSPLH
TRBV6-5	ASSYGETEAF
TRBV28	ASSRDSANYGYT
TRBV29-1	SVEGVRVNTEAF
TRBV6-5	ATSGGSGDTQY
TRBV7-9	ASSLQGSYNEQF
TRBV19	ASKSTGAYEQY
TRBV5-1	ASSLVNRGRADTQY
TRBV11-2	ASSLAAGVNTEAF
TRBV11-2	ASSLVTGPANGYT
TRBV27	ASSSLSGGAVGEQF
TRBV29-1	SALLAGGLNEQF
TRBV21-1	ASSKNGWGGQGKPQH
TRBV7-2	ASSSSGGANQPQH
TRBV2	ASSVNSPIYEQY
TRBV5-1	ASSLSTGTDKRPQY
TRBV7-2	ASSSETAGGRNEQY
TRBV30	AWSLAWEGGYT
TRBV4-3	ASSQDDRMGNIQY
TRBV19	ASSITRGNEKLF
TRBV28	ASSLGGYTLTDTQY
TRBV5-1	ASSFQRTSSYNEQF
TRBV14	ASSQFGSGNSPLH
TRBV5-6	ASRATDRADGYT
TRBV4-2	ASSSGTATYEQY
TRBV6-5	ASNYDGQNTGELF
TRBV12-1	ASSPAWGGDYGYT